The sample holds one count of the clone carrying this TCR beta chain. After removal of 9 bases from V and 8 bases from J, the junction contained 10 bases not matched to a gene. This CDR3 spans 15 amino acids. The V gene's germline CDR1 is KGHDR and CDR2 SFDVKD. This record belongs to a study of blood T cell repertoires in COVID-19. Sequencing was performed with immunoSEQ multiplex PCR; in TCRdb, only in-frame clones are kept and a portion is missing. The sample holds some 50,000 clones; 75% to 95% are singletons and the top ten take approximately 6.2%. The chain couples TRBV24-1 to TRBJ2-1; 12 bases match TRBD2. The sequencing sample was made of peripheral blood. This clonotype originated in a middle-aged man with acute or convalescent COVID-19. CDR3 bases: TGTGCCACCCAGTCCCCTAGCGGGAGGGTCGATGAGCAGTTCTTC. Its translation is CATQSPSGRVDEQFF.